Below are 31 T cell receptor beta chains sequenced from a single sample in a study of human T cells and chemical hapten exposure. It was unfractionated whole blood from which total RNA was extracted. Unique molecular identifiers were attached to individual cDNA molecules within the library. TCRdb re-analysed the reads in MiXCR, keeping a single row per CDR3 protein. The sample holds about 120,000 distinct CDR3 sequences, 8% to 9.5% seen once. The sequenced sample was whole blood. The receptors here all came from a human donor in good health. Some clones in this sample may be carry-over from other donors' samples.

The gene calls are TRBV5-1 and TRBJ2-7; D may be TRBD2 (5 bases). The V end was cut by 4 bases, the J end by 10 bases, with 18 bases between. The V gene's germline CDR1 is SGHRS and CDR2 YFSETQ. The CDR3 has 13 residues. The chain's CDR3 is CASSPQAHGEQYF. The CDR3 nucleotides read TGCGCCAGCAGCCCCCAGGCCCACGGGGAACAGTACTTC.

The chain employs TRBV10-1 and TRBJ1-5; D unclear. CDR3 length: 16 amino acids. Germline-derived CDR1 and CDR2 are WNHNN and SYGVQD (reference sequence). V lost 5 bases and J lost 0, with 14 bases in between. Written as DNA, the CDR3 is TGCGCCAGCAGTCCAGAGCCCCCTTATAGCAATCAGCCCCAGCATTTT. Protein sequence: CASSPEPPYSNQPQHF.

The J gene is TRBJ2-3, the V gene TRBV10-1, with 8 bases fitting TRBD1. The CDR3 is 13 amino acids. Germline V gives CDR1 WNHNN, CDR2 SYGVQD (reference sequence). Germline trimming cut 8 bases from V and 3 bases from J; bases unmatched to any gene: 4. In DNA, the CDR3 is TGCGCCAGCGGGGACAGGAGAACAGATACGCAGTATTTT. Translation gives CASGDRRTDTQYF.

This clonotype was recorded only once. The rearrangement uses TRBV6-1 and TRBJ2-2; 10 bases are a match to TRBD2. This CDR3 has 19 residues. The germline V gene has CDR1 MNHNS and CDR2 SASEGT. V was clipped by 6 bases and J by 0 bases; unmatched bases: 13. The CDR3 DNA sequence: TGTGCCAGCAGCCAGTATGCAGTTGGACTAGCGGCGAACACCGGGGAGCTGTTTTTT. As protein: CASSQYAVGLAANTGELFF.

The gene calls are TRBV11-2 and TRBJ1-4; a possible D gene is TRBD1 (5 bases). Germline-derived CDR1 and CDR2 are SGHAT and FQNNGV. This CDR3 has 13 residues. The V gene lost 4 bases and the J gene lost 7 bases, with 10 bases spanning the gap. The DNA for the CDR3 is TGTGCCAGCAGCTCCCGACAGTTTGAAAAACTGTTTTTT. Encoded protein: CASSSRQFEKLFF.

This clonotype was detected only a few times. The genes are TRBV10-3 and TRBJ1-4; 12 bases are a match to TRBD1. The CDR3 has 15 amino acids. With 6 bases clipped from V and 2 bases from J, the junction kept 1 base outside the gene matches. Germline V lookup: CDR1 ENHRY, CDR2 SYGVKD. CDR3 nucleotide sequence: TGTGCCATCAGGGGGACAGGGGGCACTAATGAAAAACTGTTTTTT. Its translation: CAIRGTGGTNEKLFF.

This clonotype was observed a handful of times. The chain carries TRBV10-3 and TRBJ1-4; tentatively, D is TRBD1 (5 bases). Germline V lookup: CDR1 ENHRY, CDR2 SYGVKD. Between the trimmed V and J ends, which lost 6 bases and 4 bases, there was a span of 12 bases. The CDR3 consists of 14 residues. The CDR3 nucleotides read TGTGCCATCAGCCCCCGGGACGGTAATGAAAAACTGTTTTTT. Translated, it gives CAISPRDGNEKLFF.

This clonotype has at least ten counts. The chain uses TRBV27 and TRBJ1-2; 7 nucleotides align to TRBD1. Germline V gene sequence: CDR1 MNHEY, CDR2 SMNVEV (reference sequence). CDR3 length: 16 residues. After removal of 6 bases from V and 5 bases from J, the junction contained 15 bases not matched to a gene. DNA for the CDR3: TGTGCCAGCAGGGGTAACAGGGGATTTCGGCCTTATGGCTACACCTTC. As protein: CASRGNRGFRPYGYTF.

This clonotype was recorded many times. J is TRBJ1-5 and V is TRBV7-8; 9 bases are shared with TRBD1. Germline values: CDR1 SGHVS, CDR2 FQNEAQ. The CDR3 covers 15 residues. The J segment lost 3 bases and the V segment lost 1 base, leaving 1 base of the junction unmatched. CDR3 nucleotide sequence: TGTGCCAGCAGCTTAGGGACAGGGGTCAATCAGCCCCAGCATTTT. Translating gives CASSLGTGVNQPQHF.

This clonotype has only a few counts. This chain joins TRBV5-1 and TRBJ2-3; D perhaps matches TRBD1 (5 bases). The CDR3 is 15 amino acids. V was shortened by 3 bases and J by 0 bases, with 11 bases between the two germline ends. The germline CDR1 and CDR2 sequences are SGHRS and YFSETQ. CDR3 sequence reads: CASSSRQPSTDTQYF. Written as DNA, the CDR3 is TGCGCCAGCAGCTCCCGACAGCCCAGCACAGATACGCAGTATTTT.

The chain joins TRBV12-3 or TRBV12-4 to TRBJ1-1; D may be TRBD1 (5 bases). Trimming pared 5 bases from V and 6 bases from J, leaving 16 bases between. CDR3 length: 14 amino acids. In DNA, the CDR3 is TGTGCCAGCAGTACGGGACCCCGGGGGTCTGAAGCTTTCTTT. As protein: CASSTGPRGSEAFF.

The J gene is TRBJ2-3, the V gene TRBV27; 8 bases match TRBD1. The germline V gene has CDR1 MNHEY and CDR2 SMNVEV (reference sequence). The CDR3 totals 14 residues. V trimming: 2 bases; J trimming: 4 bases; junction bases outside the gene matches: 2. CDR3 loop: CASSLDRGPDTQYF. CDR3 nucleotide sequence: TGTGCCAGCAGTTTAGACAGGGGCCCAGATACGCAGTATTTT.

The V call is TRBV5-4, the J call TRBJ2-2, with TRBD2 as a possible D gene (5 bases). This CDR3 contains 16 residues. Trimming cost V 1 base and J 2 bases, with 12 bases left between them. Germline V CDR1 and CDR2: SGHNT, YYREEE (reference sequence). The CDR3 nucleotides are TGTGCCAGCAGCTTGCCGGGATGGGGTAACACCGGGGAGCTGTTTTTT. Translating it yields CASSLPGWGNTGELFF.

This clonotype was detected only a few times. The rearrangement uses TRBV20-1 and TRBJ2-4; 8 bases fit TRBD2. The trim removed 0 bases at V and 6 bases at J, leaving 13 bases unmatched. There are 17 residues in the CDR3. CDR1 and CDR2 (germline): DFQATT, SNEGSKA (reference sequence). For the CDR3, the DNA is TGCAGTGCTAGAGATTATCCCGTAGCGGGACCAAGAAACATTCAGTACTTC. Amino acids: CSARDYPVAGPRNIQYF.

This clonotype has just a few counts. The chain is built from TRBV6-2 or TRBV6-3 and TRBJ2-4, with TRBD1 as a possible D gene (6 bases). Per the germline V gene, CDR1 is MNHEY and CDR2 is SVGEGT. Trimming cost V 2 bases and J 8 bases, with 13 bases left between them. The CDR3 has 14 amino acids. The CDR3 here is CASSYNRAGDIQYF. The CDR3, as DNA: TGTGCCAGCAGTTACAACAGGGCCGGGGACATTCAGTACTTC.

A few counts support this clonotype. This chain uses TRBV6-2 or TRBV6-3 with TRBJ2-1; 7 positions agree with TRBD2. From germline, CDR1 is MNHEY and CDR2 SVGEGT. Germline trimming cut 4 bases from V and 6 bases from J; bases unmatched to any gene: 0. The CDR3 extends over 12 amino acids. The CDR3 region is CASSWTSNEQFF. As DNA, the CDR3 is TGTGCCAGCAGTTGGACTAGCAATGAGCAGTTCTTC.

The chain employs TRBV5-8 and TRBJ1-2, with D maybe TRBD1 (5 bases). The CDR3 runs 12 residues. Per germline, CDR1 SGHTS and CDR2 YDEGEE. V was trimmed by 3 bases and J by 6 bases, leaving 9 bases between them. As DNA, the CDR3 is TGTGCCAGCAGCTCGGGGGGGGATGGCTACACCTTC. Encoded protein: CASSSGGDGYTF.

This clonotype has more than one count but fewer than ten. The chain has TRBV27 and TRBJ2-4; 7 nucleotides line up with TRBD1. This CDR3 has 13 amino acids. With 7 bases clipped from V and 3 bases from J, the junction kept 3 bases outside the gene matches. Germline CDR1 and CDR2: MNHEY and SMNVEV (reference sequence). Here the CDR3 DNA reads TGTGCCAGCAAAGGGGGCGTCAAAAACATTCAGTACTTC. As protein: CASKGGVKNIQYF.

The chain uses TRBV12-3 or TRBV12-4 and TRBJ2-1, with D unclear. The CDR3 sequence is 11 residues long. The V and J ends lost 7 bases and 7 bases respectively, with 8 bases between them. The CDR3: CASTPRNEQFF. The CDR3 nucleotides are TGTGCCAGCACCCCCCGAAATGAGCAGTTCTTC.

This clonotype was counted at least ten times. The chain links TRBV14 to TRBJ1-3; the match to TRBD1 covers 8 bases. The germline V gene has CDR1 SGHDN and CDR2 FVKESK. The CDR3 contains 15 residues. V dropped 2 bases and J dropped 2; count of bases not matched to a gene: 2. The CDR3 loop is CASSQLTGAGNTIYF. Here the CDR3 DNA reads TGTGCCAGCAGCCAATTGACAGGGGCTGGAAACACCATATATTTT.

Only a few counts were recorded for this clonotype. The gene calls are TRBV3-1 and TRBJ2-1; D is perhaps TRBD2 (6 bases). V lost 4 bases and J 5 bases, leaving 15 bases between the germline ends. The CDR3 length is 15 residues. The germline V gene has CDR1 LGHDT and CDR2 YNNKEL (reference sequence). The CDR3: CASSPRLEGNNEQFF. In nucleotides, the CDR3 is TGTGCCAGCAGCCCACGACTAGAAGGAAACAATGAGCAGTTCTTC.

This clonotype was seen repeatedly, ten times or more. The chain links TRBV20-1 to TRBJ2-1; D unresolved. The CDR3 spans 13 residues. Trimming pared 1 base from V and 9 bases from J, leaving 13 bases between. CDR1 and CDR2 (germline): DFQATT, SNEGSKA (reference sequence). The CDR3 is CSARGSMNGEQFF. In DNA form, the CDR3 reads TGCAGTGCTAGAGGGAGCATGAACGGTGAGCAGTTCTTC.

This chain connects TRBV3-1 to TRBJ2-1; 8 positions agree with TRBD2. Per the germline V gene, CDR1 is LGHDT and CDR2 is YNNKEL (reference sequence). The ends lost 4 bases at V and 0 bases at J; junction bases unmatched: 11. There are 18 residues in the CDR3. In DNA, the CDR3 is TGTGCCAGCAGCCCCACATGGGGCGGGGGGCCCTCCTACAATGAGCAGTTCTTC. It translates to CASSPTWGGGPSYNEQFF.

The chain employs TRBV12-3 or TRBV12-4 and TRBJ2-1; D is uncertain. The V end was cut by 7 bases, the J end by 4 bases, with 17 bases between. The CDR3 is 15 amino acids. CDR3 residues: CASTRVRGLYNEQFF. In DNA form, the CDR3 reads TGTGCCAGCACCCGAGTGCGCGGCCTATACAATGAGCAGTTCTTC.

In its sample, this clonotype was seen many times. This chain links TRBV5-1 with TRBJ2-7; 10 positions agree with TRBD1. The CDR3 has 15 amino acids. Per the germline V gene, CDR1 is SGHRS and CDR2 is YFSETQ. Unmatched junction bases numbered 4, after V lost 3 bases and J lost 1 base. In nucleotides, the CDR3 is TGCGCCAGCAGCTGGGGACAGGGGCCGTCCTACGAGCAGTACTTC. Translated, it gives CASSWGQGPSYEQYF.

The CDR3 DNA reads as TGTGCCAGCAGCTTGGGGCAGGGATTGGGTAGAAACACTGAAGCTTTCTTT. Its protein product is CASSLGQGLGRNTEAFF. This chain links TRBV5-4 with TRBJ1-1; a weak D match, TRBD1 (5 bases). CDR3 length: 17 residues. V was trimmed by 0 bases and J by 2 bases, leaving 17 bases between them. Germline CDR1 and CDR2: SGHNT and YYREEE (reference sequence).

On this clonotype itself: A read error may account for a junction end that differs from germline. V and J are TRBV3-1 and TRBJ1-6; TRBD1 might be the D (6 bases). The CDR3 loop spans 18 amino acids. Per the germline V gene, CDR1 is LGHDT and CDR2 is YNNKEL (reference sequence). Here the CDR3 reads CTSSQDGRGAGYNSPLHF. For the CDR3, the DNA is TGTACCAGCAGCCAAGACGGGAGGGGGGCCGGCTATAATTCACCCCTCCACTTT.

In this sample, this clonotype turned up many times. The chain couples TRBV7-9 to TRBJ2-1, with D hard to call. Germline lookup yields CDR1 SEHNR and CDR2 FQNEAQ (reference sequence). The CDR3 loop spans 13 amino acids. The V gene lost 8 bases and the J gene lost 0 bases, with 8 bases spanning the gap. DNA of the CDR3: TGTGCCAGCTCCCTAAGCTCCTACAATGAGCAGTTCTTC. Translating gives CASSLSSYNEQFF.

This clonotype was observed many times. The chain recombines TRBV24-1 with TRBJ2-3, with 8 bases identical to TRBD2. The CDR3 sequence is 16 residues long. V trimming: 4 bases; J trimming: 5 bases; junction bases outside the gene matches: 10. CDR1 and CDR2 from the germline V gene are KGHDR and SFDVKD. The CDR3: CATSDGPGLEVDTQYF. In nucleotides, the CDR3 is TGTGCCACCAGTGACGGTCCGGGACTAGAGGTAGATACGCAGTATTTT.

This clonotype was detected a few times. The rearrangement links TRBV5-1 to TRBJ2-5; D not resolved. Per the germline V gene, CDR1 is SGHRS and CDR2 is YFSETQ. Trimming removed 0 bases from V and 1 base from J, with 7 bases in between. The CDR3 is 14 amino acids. The CDR3 spells CASSLGDIQETQYF. DNA for the CDR3: TGCGCCAGCAGCTTGGGGGATATCCAAGAGACCCAGTACTTC.

This clonotype appeared a few times. V gene TRBV15 combines with J gene TRBJ2-7; D possibly corresponds to TRBD2 (5 bases). Germline CDR1 reads LNHNV; CDR2 reads YYDKDF (reference sequence). V lost 5 bases and J lost 2, with 7 bases in between. This CDR3 has 12 residues. The CDR3 DNA sequence: TGTGCCACCAGCGGGAGCACCTACGAGCAGTACTTC. Translated: CATSGSTYEQYF.